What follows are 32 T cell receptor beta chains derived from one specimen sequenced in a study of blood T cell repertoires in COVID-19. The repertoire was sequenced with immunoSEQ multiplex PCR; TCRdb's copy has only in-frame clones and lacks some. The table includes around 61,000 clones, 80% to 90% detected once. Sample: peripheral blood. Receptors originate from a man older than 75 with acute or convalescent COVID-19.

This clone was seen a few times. CDR3 coding DNA: TGTGCCAGTAGTATGGGGCGAGCTTTCTTT. Encoded protein: CASSMGRAFF. The chain links TRBV19 to TRBJ1-1, with a weak D call TRBD1 (5 bases). CDR1 and CDR2 (germline): LNHDA, SQIVND (reference sequence). V was trimmed by 3 bases and J by 10 bases, leaving 6 bases between them. The CDR3 covers 10 residues.

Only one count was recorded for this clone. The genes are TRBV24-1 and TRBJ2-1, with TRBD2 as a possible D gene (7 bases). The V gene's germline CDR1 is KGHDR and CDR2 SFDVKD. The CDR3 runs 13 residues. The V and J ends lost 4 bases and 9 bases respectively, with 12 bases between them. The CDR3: CATSDGGRAEQFF. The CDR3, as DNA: TGTGCCACCAGTGACGGGGGGCGGGCTGAGCAGTTCTTC.

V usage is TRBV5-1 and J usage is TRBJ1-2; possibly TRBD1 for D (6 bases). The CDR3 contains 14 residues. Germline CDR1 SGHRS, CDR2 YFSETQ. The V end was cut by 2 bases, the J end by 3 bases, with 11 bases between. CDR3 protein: CASSFQGSDYGYTF. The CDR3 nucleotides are TGCGCCAGCAGCTTCCAGGGGTCGGACTATGGCTACACCTTC.

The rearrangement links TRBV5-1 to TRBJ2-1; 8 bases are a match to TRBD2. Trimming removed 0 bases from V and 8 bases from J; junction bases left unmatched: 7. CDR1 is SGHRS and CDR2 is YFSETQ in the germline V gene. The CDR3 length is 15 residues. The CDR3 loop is CASSLEAPLADEQFF. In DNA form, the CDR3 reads TGCGCCAGCAGCTTGGAGGCCCCACTAGCGGATGAGCAGTTCTTC.

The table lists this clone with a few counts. The CDR3 DNA follows: TGTGCCAGCAGCCGCAGCGAGATGCTTGGGGGCTACACCTTC. Residues: CASSRSEMLGGYTF. The gene calls are TRBV6-2 or TRBV6-3 and TRBJ1-2; unclear D gene. The V end lost 6 bases, the J end lost 8 bases, and 19 bases lay between the germline ends. Looked up from germline, CDR1 is MNHEY and CDR2 is SVGEGT. CDR3 length equals 14 residues.

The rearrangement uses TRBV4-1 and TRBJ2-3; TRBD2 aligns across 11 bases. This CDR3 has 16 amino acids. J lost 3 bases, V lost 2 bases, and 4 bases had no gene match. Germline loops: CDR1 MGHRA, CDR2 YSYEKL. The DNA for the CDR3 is TGCGCCAGCAGCCAAATTCGACTAGCGGGGACAGATACGCAGTATTTT. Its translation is CASSQIRLAGTDTQYF.

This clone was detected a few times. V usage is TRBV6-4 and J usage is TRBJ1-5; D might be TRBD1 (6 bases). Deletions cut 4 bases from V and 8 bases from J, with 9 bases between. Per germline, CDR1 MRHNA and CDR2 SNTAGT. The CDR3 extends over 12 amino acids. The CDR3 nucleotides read TGTGCCAGCAGTGCCTCAGGGGAGCCCCAGCATTTT. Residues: CASSASGEPQHF.

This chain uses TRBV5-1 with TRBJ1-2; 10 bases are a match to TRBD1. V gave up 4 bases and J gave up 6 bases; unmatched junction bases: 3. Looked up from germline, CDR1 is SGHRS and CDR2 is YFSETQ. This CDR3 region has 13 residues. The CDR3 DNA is TGCGCCAGCAGCCTAGGGACAGGGGATGGCTACACCTTC. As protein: CASSLGTGDGYTF.

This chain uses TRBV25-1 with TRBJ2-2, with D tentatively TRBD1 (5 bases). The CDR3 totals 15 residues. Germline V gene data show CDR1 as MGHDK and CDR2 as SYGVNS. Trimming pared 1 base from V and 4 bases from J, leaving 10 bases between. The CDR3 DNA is TGTGCCAGCAGTGAATGGCAGGGAAGCACCGGGGAGCTGTTTTTT. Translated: CASSEWQGSTGELFF. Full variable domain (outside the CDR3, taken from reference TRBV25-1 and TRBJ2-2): EADIYQTPRYLVIGTGKKITLECSQTMGHDKMYWYQQDPGMELHLIHYSYGVNSTEKGDLSSESTVSRIRTEHFPLTLESARPSHTSQYLCASSEWQGSTGELFFGEGSRLTVL.

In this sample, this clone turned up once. The CDR3 region has the DNA TGCAGCGTCCGCGCAGGGGGTCAGTTCTACGAGCAGTACTTC. Translation gives CSVRAGGQFYEQYF. The rearrangement joins TRBV29-1 to TRBJ2-7, with 7 bases aligning to TRBD1. The ends lost 6 bases at V and 3 bases at J; junction bases unmatched: 11. Germline V gives CDR1 SQVTM, CDR2 ANQGSEA. The CDR3 sequence is 14 residues long.

CDR3 DNA sequence: TGTGCCAGCAGCTTAGCCGGGAGTGGCTACGAGCAGTACTTC. It translates to CASSLAGSGYEQYF. V gene TRBV11-2 combines with J gene TRBJ2-7; D possibly corresponds to TRBD2 (6 bases). Trimming took 1 base from V and 3 from J, leaving 10 bases between them. This CDR3 region has 14 residues. Germline CDR1 SGHAT, CDR2 FQNNGV.

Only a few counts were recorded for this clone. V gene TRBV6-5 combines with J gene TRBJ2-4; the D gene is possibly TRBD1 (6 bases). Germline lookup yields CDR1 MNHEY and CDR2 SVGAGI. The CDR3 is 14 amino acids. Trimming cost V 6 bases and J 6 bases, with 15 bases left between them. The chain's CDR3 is CASRSLIQGNIQYF. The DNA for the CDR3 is TGTGCCAGCAGGTCCCTTATACAGGGAAACATTCAGTACTTC.

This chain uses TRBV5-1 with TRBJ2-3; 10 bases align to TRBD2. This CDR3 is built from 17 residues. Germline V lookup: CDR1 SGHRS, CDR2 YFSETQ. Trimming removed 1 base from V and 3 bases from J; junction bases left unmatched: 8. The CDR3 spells CASSLSPAGGLTDTQYF. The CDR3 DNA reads TGCGCCAGCAGCTTGAGTCCAGCGGGGGGGTTGACAGATACGCAGTATTTT. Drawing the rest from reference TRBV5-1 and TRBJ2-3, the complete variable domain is KAGVTQTPRYLIKTRGQQVTLSCSPISGHRSVSWYQQTPGQGLQFLFEYFSETQRNKGNFPGRFSGRQFSNSRSEMNVSTLELGDSALYLCASSLSPAGGLTDTQYFGPGTRLTVL.

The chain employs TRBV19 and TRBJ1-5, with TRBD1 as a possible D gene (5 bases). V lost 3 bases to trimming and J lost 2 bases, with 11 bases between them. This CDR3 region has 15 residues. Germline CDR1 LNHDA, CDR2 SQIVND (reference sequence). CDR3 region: CASSIWGSGNQPQHF. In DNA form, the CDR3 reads TGTGCCAGTAGTATTTGGGGCTCGGGCAATCAGCCCCAGCATTTT.

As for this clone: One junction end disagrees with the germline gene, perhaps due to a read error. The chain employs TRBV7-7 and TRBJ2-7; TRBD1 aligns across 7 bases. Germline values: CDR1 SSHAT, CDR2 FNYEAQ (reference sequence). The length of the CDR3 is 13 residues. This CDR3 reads CASSRQGSYEQYF. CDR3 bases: TGTGCTAGCAGCAGACAGGGATCTTACGAGCAGTACTTC.

CDR3 residues: CASSYRGIGQPQHF. CDR3 coding DNA: TGTGCCAGCAGCTACAGGGGAATTGGTCAGCCCCAGCATTTT. The chain has TRBV9 and TRBJ1-5; 7 bases map to TRBD1. Losses at the gene ends were 4 bases for V and 6 bases for J; bases not matched to a gene: 7. Looked up from germline, CDR1 is SGDLS and CDR2 is YYNGEE. The CDR3 has 14 amino acids.

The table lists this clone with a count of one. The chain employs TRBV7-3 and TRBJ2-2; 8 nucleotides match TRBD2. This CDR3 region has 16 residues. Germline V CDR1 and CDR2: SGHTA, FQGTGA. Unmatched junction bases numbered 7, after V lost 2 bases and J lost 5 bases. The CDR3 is CASSLSGTRSTGELFF. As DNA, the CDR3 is TGTGCCAGCAGCTTATCGGGGACTAGAAGTACCGGGGAGCTGTTTTTT.

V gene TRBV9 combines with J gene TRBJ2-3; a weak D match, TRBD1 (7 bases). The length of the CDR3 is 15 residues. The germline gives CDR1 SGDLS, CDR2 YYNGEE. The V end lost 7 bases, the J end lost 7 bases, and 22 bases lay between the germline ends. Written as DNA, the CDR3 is TGTGCCAGCTGCAGGGGGGACCCTCGATCCCATACGCAGTATTTT. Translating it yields CASCRGDPRSHTQYF.

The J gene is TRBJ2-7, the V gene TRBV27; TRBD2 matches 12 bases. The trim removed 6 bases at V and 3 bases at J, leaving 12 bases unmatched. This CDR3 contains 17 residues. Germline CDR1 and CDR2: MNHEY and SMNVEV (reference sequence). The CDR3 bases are TGTGCCAGCAGACCGGCACTAGCGGGGGGCCGGGACTACGAGCAGTACTTC. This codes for CASRPALAGGRDYEQYF.

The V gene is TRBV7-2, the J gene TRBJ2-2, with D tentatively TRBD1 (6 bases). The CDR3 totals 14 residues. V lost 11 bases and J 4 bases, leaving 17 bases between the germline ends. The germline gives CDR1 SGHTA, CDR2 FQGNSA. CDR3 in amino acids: CASLAGAVTGELFF. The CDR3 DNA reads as TGTGCCTCTCTCGCAGGGGCTGTCACCGGGGAGCTGTTTTTT.

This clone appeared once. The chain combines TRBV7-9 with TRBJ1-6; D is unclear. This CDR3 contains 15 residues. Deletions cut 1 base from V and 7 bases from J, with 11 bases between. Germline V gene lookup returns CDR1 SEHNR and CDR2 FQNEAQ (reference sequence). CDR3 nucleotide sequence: TGTGCCAGCAGCTTAGGAGGTTCGAGGAATTCACCCCTCCACTTT. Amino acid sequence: CASSLGGSRNSPLHF. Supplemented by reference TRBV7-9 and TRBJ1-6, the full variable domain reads DTGVSQNPRHKITKRGQNVTFRCDPISEHNRLYWYRQTLGQGPEFLTYFQNEAQLEKSRLLSDRFSAERPKGSFSTLEIQRTEQGDSAMYLCASSLGGSRNSPLHFGNGTRLTVT.

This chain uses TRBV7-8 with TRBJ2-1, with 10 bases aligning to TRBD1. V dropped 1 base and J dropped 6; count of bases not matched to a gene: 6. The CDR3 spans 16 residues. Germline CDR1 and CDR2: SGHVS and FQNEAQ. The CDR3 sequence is CASSLETGGSINEQFF. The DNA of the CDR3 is TGTGCCAGCAGCTTAGAGACAGGGGGCTCTATCAATGAGCAGTTCTTC. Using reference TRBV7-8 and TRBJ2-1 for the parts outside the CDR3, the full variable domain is GAGVSQSPRYKVAKRGQDVALRCDPISGHVSLFWYQQALGQGPEFLTYFQNEAQLDKSGLPSDRFFAERPEGSVSTLKIQRTQQEDSAVYLCASSLETGGSINEQFFGPGTRLTVL.

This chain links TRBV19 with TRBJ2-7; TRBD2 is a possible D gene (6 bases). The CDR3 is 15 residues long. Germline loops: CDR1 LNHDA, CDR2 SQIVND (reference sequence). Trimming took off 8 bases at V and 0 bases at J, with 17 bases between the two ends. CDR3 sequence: CASSPGVTRSYEQYF. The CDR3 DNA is TGTGCCAGTTCTCCGGGGGTGACACGCTCCTACGAGCAGTACTTC.

The CDR3 DNA is TGTGCCAGCAGGCCGTCTAGCGGGAAGCAGGAGACCCAGTACTTC. Protein product: CASRPSSGKQETQYF. The chain recombines TRBV2 with TRBJ2-5; 9 bases agree with TRBD2. Germline CDR1 is SNHLY and CDR2 is FYNNEI. J gave up 5 bases and V 6 bases, and 10 bases lay outside the gene matches. This CDR3 has 15 amino acids.

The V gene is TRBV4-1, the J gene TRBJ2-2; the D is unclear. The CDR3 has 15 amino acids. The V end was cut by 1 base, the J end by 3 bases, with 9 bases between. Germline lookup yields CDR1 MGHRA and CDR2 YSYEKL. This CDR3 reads CASSQGDTYTGELFF. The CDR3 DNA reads TGCGCCAGCAGCCAAGGAGACACTTACACCGGGGAGCTGTTTTTT.

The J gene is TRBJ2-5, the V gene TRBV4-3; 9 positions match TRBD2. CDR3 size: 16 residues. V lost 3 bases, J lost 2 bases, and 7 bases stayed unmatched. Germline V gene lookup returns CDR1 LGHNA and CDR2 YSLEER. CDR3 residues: CASSQIAGDPQETQYF. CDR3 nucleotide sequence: TGCGCCAGCAGCCAGATAGCGGGGGACCCACAAGAGACCCAGTACTTC.

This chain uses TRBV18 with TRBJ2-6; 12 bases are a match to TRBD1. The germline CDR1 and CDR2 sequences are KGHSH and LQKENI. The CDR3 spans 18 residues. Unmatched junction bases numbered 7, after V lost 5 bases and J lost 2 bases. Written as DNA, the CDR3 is TGTGCCAGCTCATATTCGGGACAGGGGGCCGCTGGGGCCAACGTCCTGACTTTC. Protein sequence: CASSYSGQGAAGANVLTF.

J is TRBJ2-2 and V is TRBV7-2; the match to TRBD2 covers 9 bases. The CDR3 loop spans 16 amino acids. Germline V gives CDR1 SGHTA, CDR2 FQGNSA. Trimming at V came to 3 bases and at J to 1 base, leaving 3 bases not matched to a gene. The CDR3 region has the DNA TGTGCCAGCAGCTTCGGGACTAGCAGGAACACCGGGGAGCTGTTTTTT. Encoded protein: CASSFGTSRNTGELFF.

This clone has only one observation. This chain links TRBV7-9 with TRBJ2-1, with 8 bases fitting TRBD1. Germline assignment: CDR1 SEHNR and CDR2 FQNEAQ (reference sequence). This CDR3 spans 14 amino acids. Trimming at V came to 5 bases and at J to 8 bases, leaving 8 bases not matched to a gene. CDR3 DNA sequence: TGTGCCAGCAGCCTGATGACAGGGGACGATGAGCAGTTCTTC. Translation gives CASSLMTGDDEQFF.

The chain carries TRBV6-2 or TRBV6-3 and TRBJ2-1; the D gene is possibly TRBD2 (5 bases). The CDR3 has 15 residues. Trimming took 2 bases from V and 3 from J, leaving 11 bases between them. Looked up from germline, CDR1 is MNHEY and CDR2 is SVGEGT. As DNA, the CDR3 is TGTGCCAGCAGTTACGGCCCTAGCAGCTACAATGAGCAGTTCTTC. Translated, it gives CASSYGPSSYNEQFF.

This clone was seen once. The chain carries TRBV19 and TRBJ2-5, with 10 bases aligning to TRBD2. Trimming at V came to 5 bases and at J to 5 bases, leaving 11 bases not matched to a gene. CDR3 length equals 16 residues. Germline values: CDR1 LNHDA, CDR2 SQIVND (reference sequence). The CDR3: CASSVGVAGGLETQYF. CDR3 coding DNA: TGTGCCAGTAGTGTCGGAGTAGCGGGGGGTCTGGAGACCCAGTACTTC.

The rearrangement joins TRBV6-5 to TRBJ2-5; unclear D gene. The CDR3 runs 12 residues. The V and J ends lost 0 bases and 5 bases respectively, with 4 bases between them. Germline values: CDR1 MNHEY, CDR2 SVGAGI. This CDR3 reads CASSYSGETQYF. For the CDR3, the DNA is TGTGCCAGCAGTTACTCCGGGGAGACCCAGTACTTC.